This TCR beta chain was sequenced in a study of T cells in Graves' hyperthyroidism and ophthalmopathy. Germline CDR1 and CDR2: MNHEY and SVGEGT. The CDR3 sequence is 13 residues long. V lost 2 bases and J lost 7, with 11 bases in between. There are many counts of this clonotype. Its antigen is not identified. The study's findings and limits: Among clonotypes expanded in thyroid above 0.001, most were also found in blood.

For the diagnoses, clinical symptoms, serum thyroxine and TRAb, thyroid ultrasound and orbital computed tomography were used. The authors took PBMCs from over 8.5 ml fresh peripheral blood. Amplification targeted TCR beta CDR3 regions from RNA transcripts. In the first-round RT-PCR of the TCR CDR3, the HTBI primer set was used. TCRdb reprocessed the multiplex PCR reads via MiXCR and lists one record per CDR3 protein. The repertoire holds roughly 500,000 distinct CDR3 sequences, with 15% to 20% as singletons. Input material: blood. The source of this sequence is a woman aged 25 to 45 with Graves' ophthalmopathy. V is TRBV6-2 or TRBV6-3 and J is TRBJ1-1, with D perhaps matching TRBD1 (5 bases). CDR3 in DNA: TGTGCCAGCAGTTACAAGACAGTCGATGAAGCTTTCTTT. Translated, it gives CASSYKTVDEAFF.